The entry below describes one TCR beta chain. V gave up 0 bases and J gave up 4 bases, with 10 bases separating them. Germline-derived CDR1 and CDR2 are SGHNT and YYREEE (reference sequence). CDR3 length: 14 amino acids. Sequencing was performed with immunoSEQ multiplex PCR; in TCRdb, only in-frame clones are kept and a portion is missing. The sample contains 75,000 to 100,000 clones, roughly 92% of which appear only once. This specimen comes from a study of control samples from healthy donors and cancer patients. The clonotype was recovered from a human donor in good health. The donor label of this sample is uncertain. J is TRBJ2-5 and V is TRBV5-4; the D is unclear. The sample consisted of blood. CDR3 loop: CASSLDARLETQYF. The CDR3, as DNA: TGTGCCAGCAGCTTGGATGCCAGGTTAGAGACCCAGTACTTC.